A selection of T cell receptor beta chains follows, all from one sample in a study of response to subunit inactivated influenza vaccine. A single record per CDR3 protein comes from TCRdb applying MiXCR to the RT-PCR reads. The data contain 530,000 or so distinct CDR3 sequences, about 14% of them singletons. The material was PBMCs from blood, obtained less than 13 days after vaccination. These receptors were collected from a man in his forties or fifties who received an inactivated influenza vaccine. The CDR3 runs from the conserved cysteine through the conserved F or W. The D gene is left open where the match is weak. Rows give clone size only sometimes, using once, few, many, or a class for an expanded clone.

D: .
J: TRBJ2-3
size: .
V: TRBV5-1
DNA: TGCGCCAGCAGCTTGGGGGGGACGGACCTCACAGATACGCAGTATTTT
CDR3: CASSLGGTDLTDTQYF

D: TRBD1
J: TRBJ1-5
size: few
V: TRBV19
DNA: TGTGCCAGTAGTTTTCCAGGGGGTTATAGCAATCAGCCCCAGCATTTT
CDR3: CASSFPGGYSNQPQHF

D: TRBD2
J: TRBJ2-3
size: few
V: TRBV20-1
DNA: TGCAGTGCTAGTGGACTAGCGGGATTTTCCACAGATACGCAGTATTTT
CDR3: CSASGLAGFSTDTQYF

D: TRBD2
J: TRBJ2-5
size: .
V: TRBV11-2
DNA: TGTGCCAGCAGCCTTAGAGGTTTAGGGACTAGCCTTTGGGTCGAGACCCAGTACTTC
CDR3: CASSLRGLGTSLWVETQYF

D: .
J: TRBJ2-7
size: .
V: TRBV6-2/TRBV6-3
DNA: TGTGCCAGCAGTGGTTGGGGGAGACGGTACGAGCAGTACTTC
CDR3: CASSGWGRRYEQYF

D: .
J: TRBJ2-1
size: .
V: TRBV7-2
DNA: TGTGCCAGCAGCTTAGACGGGACAATATACAATGAGCAGTTCTTC
CDR3: CASSLDGTIYNEQFF

D: .
J: TRBJ2-7
size: few
V: TRBV20-1
DNA: TGCAGTGCTAGGGCCGGGGGCTCGGTAGTGGAGCAGTACTTC
CDR3: CSARAGGSVVEQYF

D: .
J: TRBJ2-5
size: few
V: TRBV12-3/TRBV12-4
DNA: TGTGCCAGCAGCGCCCGAAGCCGTCGGGAGACCCAGTACTTC
CDR3: CASSARSRRETQYF

D: .
J: TRBJ1-1
size: few
V: TRBV7-2
DNA: TGTGCCAGCAGCTTAGATTGGGCAGGGAACACTGAAGCTTTCTTT
CDR3: CASSLDWAGNTEAFF

D: .
J: TRBJ1-2
size: few
V: TRBV29-1
DNA: TGCAGCGCCATGGAGGGGTATGGCTACACCTTC
CDR3: CSAMEGYGYTF

D: TRBD2
J: TRBJ2-7
size: few
V: TRBV29-1
DNA: TGCAGCGTTGCCGGGACTAGCGGGGGGGCGTGGGAGCAGTACTTC
CDR3: CSVAGTSGGAWEQYF

D: TRBD1
J: TRBJ1-2
size: few
V: TRBV5-1
DNA: TGCGCCAGCAGCTTCAGGGGGTTCGACGGCTACACCTTC
CDR3: CASSFRGFDGYTF

D: .
J: TRBJ2-7
size: many
V: TRBV15
DNA: TGTGCCACCAGCAGAGCCCCAACCTACGAGCAGTACTTC
CDR3: CATSRAPTYEQYF

D: TRBD2
J: TRBJ2-7
size: few
V: TRBV10-3
DNA: TGTGCCATCAGTGGGAACCCTAGCGGGGGCTCCTACGAGCAGTACTTC
CDR3: CAISGNPSGGSYEQYF

D: TRBD2
J: TRBJ2-7
size: .
V: TRBV28
DNA: TGTGCCAGCAGTATAGCGGGACGCTACGAGCAGTACTTC
CDR3: CASSIAGRYEQYF

D: TRBD2
J: TRBJ2-5
size: many
V: TRBV20-1
DNA: TGCAGTGCTAGAGATCTAGGGACTACGCAAGAGACCCAGTACTTC
CDR3: CSARDLGTTQETQYF

D: .
J: TRBJ2-6
size: .
V: TRBV4-3
DNA: TGCGCCAGCAGCCAGCAGGGCACCACTCCATCTGGGGCCAACGTCCTGACTTTC
CDR3: CASSQQGTTPSGANVLTF

D: .
J: TRBJ2-5
size: many
V: TRBV7-2
DNA: TGTGCCAGCAGCTTACAACGTGGAGAAGAGACCCAGTACTTC
CDR3: CASSLQRGEETQYF

D: .
J: TRBJ2-7
size: .
V: TRBV9
DNA: TGTGCCAGCAGCGCTGGGGACTTCTCCTACGAGCAGTACTTC
CDR3: CASSAGDFSYEQYF

D: .
J: TRBJ2-1
size: .
V: TRBV14
DNA: TGTGCCAGCAGCCAACTGGGCGGGACCTACAATGAGCAGTTCTTC
CDR3: CASSQLGGTYNEQFF

D: TRBD1
J: TRBJ2-7
size: .
V: TRBV5-1
DNA: TGCGCCAGCAGGATGACAGGGGTCTCCTACGAGCAGTACTTC
CDR3: CASRMTGVSYEQYF

D: .
J: TRBJ1-2
size: many
V: TRBV12-3/TRBV12-4
DNA: TGTGCCAGCAGTTTCGTGAACTATGGCTACACCTTC
CDR3: CASSFVNYGYTF

D: TRBD2
J: TRBJ2-1
size: .
V: TRBV6-2/TRBV6-3
DNA: TGTGCCAGCAGAGTAGCGGGAAATATAGATGAGCAGTTCTTC
CDR3: CASRVAGNIDEQFF

D: .
J: TRBJ2-2
size: .
V: TRBV11-1
DNA: TGTGCCAGCAGCTTAAGATACAGGGGAGGAACCGGGGAGCTGTTTTTT
CDR3: CASSLRYRGGTGELFF

D: TRBD1
J: TRBJ2-7
size: few
V: TRBV10-3
DNA: TGTGCCATCAGGGGAGGGGACAGGGTCATCTACGAGCAGTACTTC
CDR3: CAIRGGDRVIYEQYF

D: TRBD1
J: TRBJ2-5
size: .
V: TRBV12-3/TRBV12-4
DNA: TGTGCCAGCACCTCGACAGGGTGGGGGACCCAGTACTTC
CDR3: CASTSTGWGTQYF

D: TRBD1
J: TRBJ2-5
size: many
V: TRBV12-3/TRBV12-4
DNA: TGTGCCAGCAGTCGGACAGGGGTAGAGACCCAGTACTTC
CDR3: CASSRTGVETQYF

D: .
J: TRBJ2-7
size: .
V: TRBV7-8
DNA: TGTGCCAGCAGCACCCGGAGCGAGCAGTACTTC
CDR3: CASSTRSEQYF

D: .
J: TRBJ2-1
size: .
V: TRBV20-1
DNA: TGCAGTGCTAGTCCTGCGGGAGACAGGTACAATGAGCAGTTCTTC
CDR3: CSASPAGDRYNEQFF

D: TRBD2
J: TRBJ2-2
size: once
V: TRBV19
DNA: TGTGCCAGTAATGGCGGGAGCTACACCGGGGAGCTGTTTTTT
CDR3: CASNGGSYTGELFF

D: TRBD2
J: TRBJ2-7
size: few
V: TRBV29-1
DNA: TGCAGCGTGGCGGGACTAGCGGGAGGGCCCCTCTACGAGCAGTACTTC
CDR3: CSVAGLAGGPLYEQYF

D: TRBD2
J: TRBJ2-3
size: .
V: TRBV28
DNA: TGTGCCAGCAGTCCCTGGGGACTAACCTACACAGATACGCAGTATTTT
CDR3: CASSPWGLTYTDTQYF

D: TRBD2
J: TRBJ2-3
size: .
V: TRBV11-2
DNA: TGTGCCAGCAGCTTAGGAGTACTAGCGGGAGGTCAGTCAGATACGCAGTATTTT
CDR3: CASSLGVLAGGQSDTQYF

D: TRBD2
J: TRBJ2-7
size: few
V: TRBV20-1
DNA: TGCAGTGCCCCCCTCATAGGACTAGCGGGGAACGAGCAGTACTTC
CDR3: CSAPLIGLAGNEQYF

D: TRBD2
J: TRBJ2-7
size: few
V: TRBV6-2/TRBV6-3
DNA: TGTGCCAGCAGTTTGCCGGGACTAGCGGTCTACGAGCAGTACTTC
CDR3: CASSLPGLAVYEQYF

D: .
J: TRBJ2-1
size: .
V: TRBV7-8
DNA: TGTGCCACTACTAGAGACCCTGCCTACAATGAGCAGTTCTTC
CDR3: CATTRDPAYNEQFF

D: .
J: TRBJ1-1
size: .
V: TRBV29-1
DNA: TGCAGCGTTACTACCGGGACAAGCTTGAGCAACCCTGAAGCTTTCTTT
CDR3: CSVTTGTSLSNPEAFF

D: .
J: TRBJ2-7
size: few
V: TRBV29-1
DNA: TGCAGCGTTGATGGGGGGAACTTCTACGAGCAGTACTTC
CDR3: CSVDGGNFYEQYF

D: .
J: TRBJ2-3
size: many
V: TRBV5-5
DNA: TGTGCCAGCAGCATCGGGACTAGCACAGATACGCAGTATTTT
CDR3: CASSIGTSTDTQYF

D: TRBD1
J: TRBJ2-4
size: many
V: TRBV6-2/TRBV6-3
DNA: TGTGCCAGCAGTTACTCGGGACAGGGTATTCAGTACTTC
CDR3: CASSYSGQGIQYF

D: .
J: TRBJ2-1
size: .
V: TRBV7-6
DNA: TGTGCCAGCAGCCAATCTCTCGGGGTCAATGAGCAGTTCTTC
CDR3: CASSQSLGVNEQFF

D: TRBD2
J: TRBJ2-2
size: few
V: TRBV9
DNA: TGTGCCAGCAGCGTAGTGGGACTAGCGACCGGGGAGCTGTTTTTT
CDR3: CASSVVGLATGELFF

D: TRBD1
J: TRBJ2-3
size: few
V: TRBV12-3/TRBV12-4
DNA: TGTGCCAGCAGGTACTCAGGGGGAACCACAGATACGCAGTATTTT
CDR3: CASRYSGGTTDTQYF

D: TRBD1
J: TRBJ1-1
size: few
V: TRBV3-1
DNA: TGTGCCAGCAGCCAAGTCTCAGGGGGCACTGAAGCTTTCTTT
CDR3: CASSQVSGGTEAFF

D: .
J: TRBJ1-1
size: .
V: TRBV4-3
DNA: TGCGCCAGCAGCCCCGAGTCGTGGGGGATCACTGAAGCTTTCTTT
CDR3: CASSPESWGITEAFF

D: .
J: TRBJ2-7
size: few
V: TRBV9
DNA: TGTGCCAGCAGTGTCGACCATCAGGGCTACGAGCAGTACTTC
CDR3: CASSVDHQGYEQYF